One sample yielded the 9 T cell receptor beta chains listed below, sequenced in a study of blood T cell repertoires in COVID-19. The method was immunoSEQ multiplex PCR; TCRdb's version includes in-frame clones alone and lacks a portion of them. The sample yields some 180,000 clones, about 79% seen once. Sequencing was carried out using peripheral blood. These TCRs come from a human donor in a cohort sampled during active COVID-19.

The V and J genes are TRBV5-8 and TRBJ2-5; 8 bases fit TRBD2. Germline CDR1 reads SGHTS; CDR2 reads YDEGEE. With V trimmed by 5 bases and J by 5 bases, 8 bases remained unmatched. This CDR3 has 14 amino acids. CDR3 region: CASSAGGPLETQYF. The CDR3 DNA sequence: TGTGCCAGCAGTGCGGGAGGCCCGTTGGAGACCCAGTACTTC.

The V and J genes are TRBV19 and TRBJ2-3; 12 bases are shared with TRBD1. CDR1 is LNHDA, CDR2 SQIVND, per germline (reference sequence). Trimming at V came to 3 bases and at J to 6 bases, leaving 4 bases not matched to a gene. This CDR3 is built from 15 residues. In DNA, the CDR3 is TGTGCCAGTAGTATGGGACAGGGGGCTAGGGATACGCAGTATTTT. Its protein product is CASSMGQGARDTQYF.

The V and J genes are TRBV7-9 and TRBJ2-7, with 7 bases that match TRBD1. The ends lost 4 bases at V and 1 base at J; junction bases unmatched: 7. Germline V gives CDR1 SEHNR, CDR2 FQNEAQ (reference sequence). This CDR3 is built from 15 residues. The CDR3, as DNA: TGTGCCAGCAGCTCATCCGGGACAGAGTCCTACGAGCAGTACTTC. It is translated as CASSSSGTESYEQYF.

CDR3 in amino acids: CASSGLTPYEQYF. CDR3 sequence (DNA): TGTGCCAGCAGTGGCTTGACACCCTACGAGCAGTACTTC. This chain joins TRBV6-4 and TRBJ2-7; no firm D call. Germline values: CDR1 MRHNA, CDR2 SNTAGT. The CDR3 is 13 amino acids. V was shortened by 4 bases and J by 2 bases, with 9 bases between the two germline ends.

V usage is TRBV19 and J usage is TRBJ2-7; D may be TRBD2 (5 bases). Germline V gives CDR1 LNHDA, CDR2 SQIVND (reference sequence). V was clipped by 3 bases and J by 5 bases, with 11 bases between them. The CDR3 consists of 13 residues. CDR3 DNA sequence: TGTGCCAGTAGTATCCGGGGAAACAACGAGCAGTACTTC. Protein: CASSIRGNNEQYF.

CDR3 nucleotide sequence: TGCGCCAGCAGCATATACCTGACAGGGACTGAAGCTTTCTTT. It codes for CASSIYLTGTEAFF. The chain links TRBV5-1 to TRBJ1-1, with TRBD1 matching 7 bases. The CDR3 extends over 14 amino acids. The trim removed 4 bases at V and 5 bases at J, leaving 8 bases unmatched. CDR1 is SGHRS and CDR2 is YFSETQ in the germline V gene.

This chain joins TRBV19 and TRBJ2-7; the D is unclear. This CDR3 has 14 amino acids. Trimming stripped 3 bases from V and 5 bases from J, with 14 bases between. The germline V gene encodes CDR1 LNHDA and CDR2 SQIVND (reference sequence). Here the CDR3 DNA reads TGTGCCAGTAGTATCCGGGTCGTCCATGACGAGCAGTACTTC. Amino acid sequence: CASSIRVVHDEQYF.

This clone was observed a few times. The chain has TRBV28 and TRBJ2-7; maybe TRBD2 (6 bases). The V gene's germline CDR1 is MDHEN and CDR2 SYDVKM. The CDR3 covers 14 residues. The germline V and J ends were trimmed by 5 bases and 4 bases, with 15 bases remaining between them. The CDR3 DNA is TGTGCCAGCAGTCCACTAGCTGGGGGTTACGAGCAGTACTTC. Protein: CASSPLAGGYEQYF.

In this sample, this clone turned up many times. The CDR3: CASSRTGLAFGGYTF. CDR3 coding DNA: TGTGCCAGTAGTAGGACAGGACTCGCGTTTGGTGGCTACACCTTC. This chain connects TRBV19 to TRBJ1-2; 7 positions match TRBD1. Looked up from germline, CDR1 is LNHDA and CDR2 is SQIVND (reference sequence). J lost 7 bases, V lost 4 bases, and 12 bases had no gene match. The CDR3 is made up of 15 amino acids.